This is a list of T cell receptor beta chains from one sample in a study of T-cell reconstitution after alpha-beta-depleted transplantation in children. TCRdb re-derived calls from the PCR reads in MiXCR, one entry per CDR3 protein. The repertoire consists of 500,000 to 600,000 distinct CDR3 sequences, with 30% to 35% occurring once and the leading ten covering 2% to 3%. Material: PBMCs from the stem cell graft donor, obtained from the stem cell graft. These receptors were obtained from a human donor who donated a stem cell graft to a child with aplastic anemia. Both conserved end residues are part of each CDR3. A D gene is named only where the DNA matches it firmly. Clone size is stated in some rows and not others, as once, few, many or a class when expanded.

clone size: -; D gene: -; J gene: TRBJ2-6; V gene: TRBV29-1; CDR3 protein: CSVQGGSGANVLTF; CDR3 DNA: TGCAGCGTTCAGGGGGGCTCTGGGGCCAACGTCCTGACTTTC
clone size: -; D gene: -; J gene: TRBJ2-7; V gene: TRBV7-2; CDR3 protein: CASSLADFGEQYF; CDR3 DNA: TGTGCCAGCAGCTTAGCGGATTTTGGAGAGCAGTACTTC
clone size: -; D gene: TRBD1; J gene: TRBJ1-2; V gene: TRBV12-3/TRBV12-4; CDR3 protein: CASSGGAGGTGYTF; CDR3 DNA: TGTGCCAGTTCCGGAGGGGCAGGGGGGACTGGCTACACCTTC
clone size: many; D gene: -; J gene: TRBJ2-1; V gene: TRBV7-2; CDR3 protein: CASSPDYVAYNEQFF; CDR3 DNA: TGTGCCAGCAGCCCCGACTACGTAGCTTACAATGAGCAGTTCTTC
clone size: few; D gene: -; J gene: TRBJ1-5; V gene: TRBV12-3/TRBV12-4; CDR3 protein: CASTQGQSNQPQHF; CDR3 DNA: TGTGCCAGCACCCAAGGACAGAGCAATCAGCCCCAGCATTTT
clone size: few; D gene: TRBD1; J gene: TRBJ2-5; V gene: TRBV7-9; CDR3 protein: CASSLEGAETQYF; CDR3 DNA: TGTGCCAGCAGCTTAGAGGGGGCTGAGACCCAGTACTTC
clone size: few; D gene: -; J gene: TRBJ1-4; V gene: TRBV4-3; CDR3 protein: CASSQATPWATNEKLFF; CDR3 DNA: TGCGCCAGCAGCCAAGCGACTCCGTGGGCCACTAATGAAAAACTGTTTTTT
clone size: few; D gene: TRBD2; J gene: TRBJ2-7; V gene: TRBV20-1; CDR3 protein: CSALRRDAGVPEQYF; CDR3 DNA: TGCAGTGCACTAAGAAGAGATGCGGGGGTGCCTGAGCAGTACTTC
clone size: few; D gene: -; J gene: TRBJ2-2; V gene: TRBV7-9; CDR3 protein: CASSPRWGTGELFF; CDR3 DNA: TGTGCCAGCAGCCCTCGTTGGGGAACCGGGGAGCTGTTTTTT
clone size: few; D gene: TRBD1; J gene: TRBJ2-5; V gene: TRBV7-2; CDR3 protein: CASSPRQGVGETQYF; CDR3 DNA: TGTGCCAGCAGCCCCCGACAGGGGGTAGGGGAGACCCAGTACTTC